Reported below is one T cell receptor (beta chain). Germline CDR1 and CDR2: MDHEN and SYDVKM. The CDR3 is 14 residues long. V was cut by 1 base and J by 5 bases, with 8 bases left in between. Profiling relied on immunoSEQ multiplex PCR, and the TCRdb table lists in-frame clones only, not all of them. This sample yields about 75,000 clones, of which approximately 95% are seen a single time; 0.11% to 0.15% belongs to the top ten. The sample originates from a study of T cell changes during pregnancy in multiple sclerosis. This specimen was CD4+ T cells from peripheral blood mononuclear cells, taken after pregnancy. This TCR was sampled from a female donor with multiple sclerosis, enrolled in a pregnancy study. The chain uses TRBV28 and TRBJ1-4; D not certain. The CDR3: CASSLFGLNEKLFF. CDR3 in DNA: TGTGCCAGCAGTTTATTCGGTCTGAATGAAAAACTGTTTTTT. Filled out from reference TRBV28 and TRBJ1-4, the complete variable domain reads DVKVTQSSRYLVKRTGEKVFLECVQDMDHENMFWYRQDPGLGLRLIYFSYDVKMKEKGDIPEGYSVSREKKERFSLILESASTNQTSMYLCASSLFGLNEKLFFGSGTQLSVL.